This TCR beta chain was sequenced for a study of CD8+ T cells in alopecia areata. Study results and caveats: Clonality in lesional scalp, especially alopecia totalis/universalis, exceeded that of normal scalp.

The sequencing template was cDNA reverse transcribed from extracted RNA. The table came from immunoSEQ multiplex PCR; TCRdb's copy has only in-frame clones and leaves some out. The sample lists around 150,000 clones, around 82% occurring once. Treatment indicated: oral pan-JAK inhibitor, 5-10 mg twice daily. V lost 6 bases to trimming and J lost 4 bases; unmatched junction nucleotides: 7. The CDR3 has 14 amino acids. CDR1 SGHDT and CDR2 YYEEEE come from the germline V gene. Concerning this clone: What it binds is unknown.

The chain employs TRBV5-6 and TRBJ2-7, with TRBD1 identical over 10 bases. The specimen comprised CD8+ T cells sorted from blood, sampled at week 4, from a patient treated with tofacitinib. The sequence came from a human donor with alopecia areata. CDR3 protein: CASTMRDRGYEQYF. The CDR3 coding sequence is TGTGCCAGCACAATGAGGGACAGGGGATACGAGCAGTACTTC.